These 27 T cell receptor beta chains were sequenced from one sample in a study of shared clonotypes between healthy human individuals. Measured with immunoSEQ multiplex PCR; TCRdb has only the in-frame clones, and not every one. The sample lists some 2.1 million clones; 85% to 95% were seen once. The specimen sequenced was naive CD4+ T cells sorted from blood. Subset described: CD45RA+ positively selected. These receptors were taken from a man younger than 35 in good health.

The chain couples TRBV7-6 to TRBJ2-1; D might be TRBD2 (5 bases). Per the germline V gene, CDR1 is SGHVS and CDR2 is FNYEAQ. The V and J ends lost 4 bases and 6 bases respectively, with 13 bases between them. This CDR3 is built from 14 residues. The CDR3 protein is CASSSVAGRNEQFF. The CDR3 DNA reads as TGTGCCAGCAGCTCCGTGGCGGGCCGCAATGAGCAGTTCTTC.

As concerns this clone: Different DNA sequences within this sample yield the same CDR3. The chain couples TRBV7-2 to TRBJ2-1, with 15 positions matching TRBD2. The CDR3 is 15 residues long. CDR1 SGHTA and CDR2 FQGNSA come from the germline V gene. J lost 6 bases, V lost 3 bases, and 0 bases had no gene match. The DNA for the CDR3 is TGTGCCAGCAGCTTGGGACTAGCGGGAGGCAATGAGCAGTTCTTC. It codes for CASSLGLAGGNEQFF.

Note on this clone: Different DNA sequences within this sample yield the same CDR3. The J gene is TRBJ2-2, the V gene TRBV7-2; 7 bases agree with TRBD2. Germline lookup yields CDR1 SGHTA and CDR2 FQGNSA. The CDR3 runs to 15 residues. Trimming removed 0 bases from V and 4 bases from J; junction bases left unmatched: 2. The CDR3 sequence: CASSLAGGITGELFF. CDR3 nucleotides: TGTGCCAGCAGCTTAGCGGGGGGGATCACCGGGGAGCTGTTTTTT.

V and J are TRBV6-1 and TRBJ1-1; D ambiguous. The CDR3 covers 14 residues. The ends were cut back, 4 bases at V and 5 bases at J, with 14 bases in the middle. CDR1 MNHNS and CDR2 SASEGT come from the germline V gene. For the CDR3, the DNA is TGTGCCAGCAGTGTGGACCCTCTGTGGACTGAAGCTTTCTTT. This sequence encodes CASSVDPLWTEAFF.

The chain employs TRBV28 and TRBJ2-7; TRBD1 aligns across 9 bases. After removal of 6 bases from V and 2 bases from J, the junction contained 8 bases not matched to a gene. The CDR3 has 15 residues. CDR1 is MDHEN and CDR2 is SYDVKM in the germline V gene. In DNA form, the CDR3 reads TGTGCCAGCAGGCCAACAGGGGGCAAAACCTACGAGCAGTACTTC. It translates to CASRPTGGKTYEQYF.

The chain employs TRBV29-1 and TRBJ2-7, with 9 bases that match TRBD2. V was clipped by 4 bases and J by 3 bases; unmatched bases: 7. Germline loops: CDR1 SQVTM, CDR2 ANQGSEA. There are 14 residues in the CDR3. In nucleotides, the CDR3 is TGCAGCGTTGTCCTAGCGGGAACTCTCTACGAGCAGTACTTC. As protein: CSVVLAGTLYEQYF.

To note about this clone: Other DNA sequences in this sample translate to the same CDR3. V is TRBV18 and J is TRBJ1-1; 10 bases are shared with TRBD1. CDR1 KGHSH and CDR2 LQKENI come from the germline V gene. The CDR3 sequence is 15 residues long. After removal of 2 bases from V and 3 bases from J, the junction contained 3 bases not matched to a gene. The CDR3 spells CASSPRTGGDTEAFF. The CDR3 bases are TGTGCCAGCTCACCAAGGACAGGGGGGGACACTGAAGCTTTCTTT.

This chain uses TRBV6-5 with TRBJ1-2; D perhaps matches TRBD1 (5 bases). Per germline, CDR1 MNHEY and CDR2 SVGAGI. The CDR3 runs 15 residues. V was shortened by 6 bases and J by 4 bases, with 18 bases between the two germline ends. The CDR3 loop is CASSRTGEGAYGYTF. CDR3 nucleotides: TGTGCCAGCAGCCGCACGGGGGAAGGGGCCTATGGCTACACCTTC.

This clone has a single count. The chain recombines TRBV7-9 with TRBJ1-6, with TRBD1 identical over 8 bases. This CDR3 is 14 amino acids long. Unmatched junction bases numbered 3, after V lost 4 bases and J lost 7 bases. In germline, CDR1 is SEHNR, CDR2 FQNEAQ (reference sequence). In DNA form, the CDR3 reads TGTGCCAGCAGCTCACAGGGGGACAATTCACCCCTCCACTTT. Translating gives CASSSQGDNSPLHF.

The chain couples TRBV6-5 to TRBJ1-6, with D maybe TRBD1 (5 bases). Germline V gives CDR1 MNHEY, CDR2 SVGAGI. The CDR3 contains 15 residues. V was cut by 6 bases and J by 6 bases, with 15 bases left in between. In DNA form, the CDR3 reads TGTGCCAGCAGAGGGGACGCCGGCACTAATTCACCCCTCCACTTT. This translates into CASRGDAGTNSPLHF.

This clone was observed a single time. The chain joins TRBV28 to TRBJ1-5, with unresolved D. V dropped 7 bases and J dropped 0 bases, with 10 bases sitting between them. The CDR3 covers 14 residues. Germline CDR1 and CDR2: MDHEN and SYDVKM. Written as DNA, the CDR3 is TGTGCCAGCACGGTAGACAATAGCAATCAGCCCCAGCATTTT. Translating it yields CASTVDNSNQPQHF. Based on the CDR3 plus reference TRBV28 and TRBJ1-5, the full variable domain is DVKVTQSSRYLVKRTGEKVFLECVQDMDHENMFWYRQDPGLGLRLIYFSYDVKMKEKGDIPEGYSVSREKKERFSLILESASTNQTSMYLCASTVDNSNQPQHFGDGTRLSIL.

This clone was detected once. The V call is TRBV6-5, the J call TRBJ1-5, with unresolved D. The CDR3 is 14 amino acids. Germline-derived CDR1 and CDR2 are MNHEY and SVGAGI. V lost 2 bases and J lost 5, with 10 bases in between. The CDR3 is CASSYNSGYQPQHF. The CDR3 DNA follows: TGTGCCAGCAGTTACAACTCGGGTTATCAGCCCCAGCATTTT.

The chain joins TRBV6-6 to TRBJ2-3; TRBD2 agrees at 8 bases. V gave up 7 bases and J gave up 5 bases; unmatched junction bases: 8. This CDR3 contains 14 residues. CDR1 is MNHNY and CDR2 is SVGAGI in the germline V gene (reference sequence). CDR3: CASKRAGGQDTQYF. The CDR3 region has the DNA TGTGCCAGCAAGCGTGCGGGGGGCCAAGATACGCAGTATTTT.

This clone was observed a single time. The V call is TRBV19, the J call TRBJ1-5, with 9 bases identical to TRBD1. In germline, CDR1 is LNHDA, CDR2 SQIVND (reference sequence). J was trimmed by 5 bases and V by 5 bases; bases with no gene match: 7. There are 15 residues in the CDR3. CDR3 bases: TGTGCCAGTAGTGCCAACGGACAGGGGTATCAGCCCCAGCATTTT. Translating it yields CASSANGQGYQPQHF.

The chain is built from TRBV29-1 and TRBJ2-3, with a tentative D call TRBD2 (6 bases). The CDR3 loop spans 14 amino acids. CDR1 and CDR2 from the germline V gene are SQVTM and ANQGSEA. Trimming cost V 1 base and J 0 bases, with 8 bases left between them. The chain's CDR3 is CSVEGGTSTDTQYF. In DNA form, the CDR3 reads TGCAGCGTTGAAGGAGGGACTAGCACAGATACGCAGTATTTT.

The chain combines TRBV4-2 with TRBJ2-4; 7 nucleotides line up with TRBD2. The trim removed 0 bases at V and 6 bases at J, leaving 5 bases unmatched. Looked up from germline, CDR1 is LGHNA and CDR2 is YNFKEQ. This CDR3 contains 15 residues. In DNA form, the CDR3 reads TGTGCCAGCAGCCAAGATTCGGCTAGCGGAAACATTCAGTACTTC. Its translation: CASSQDSASGNIQYF.

On this clone itself: Within the sample, other DNA sequences also encode this same CDR3. This chain uses TRBV29-1 with TRBJ2-2; D is perhaps TRBD1 (7 bases). CDR1 and CDR2 from the germline V gene are SQVTM and ANQGSEA. CDR3 length equals 14 residues. Trimming shortened V by 4 bases and J by 6 bases, and 15 bases separated the two germline ends. The CDR3 DNA reads as TGCAGCGTTGGCCCAGGGGGGCGCGCCGGGGAGCTGTTTTTT. Its protein is CSVGPGGRAGELFF.

The chain couples TRBV11-3 to TRBJ1-6; D gene ambiguous. Trimming cost V 0 bases and J 12 bases, with 3 bases left between them. CDR3 length: 11 amino acids. Germline CDR1 and CDR2: SGHNT and YENEEA. The CDR3 nucleotides read TGTGCCAGCAGCTTAGACTTACCCCTCCACTTT. Its translation is CASSLDLPLHF.

The chain recombines TRBV2 with TRBJ2-1; D remains unclear. Germline V CDR1 and CDR2: SNHLY, FYNNEI. This CDR3 comprises 12 residues. Between the trimmed V and J ends, which lost 7 bases and 6 bases, there was a span of 10 bases. Here the CDR3 reads CASNSGPNEQFF. CDR3 bases: TGTGCCAGCAACTCTGGACCCAATGAGCAGTTCTTC.

V and J are TRBV6-5 and TRBJ2-5; D possibly corresponds to TRBD2 (6 bases). The CDR3 contains 14 residues. Trimming removed 5 bases from V and 4 bases from J, with 14 bases in between. CDR1 is MNHEY, CDR2 SVGAGI, per germline. The CDR3 region is CASSNGGKGETQYF. DNA for the CDR3: TGTGCCAGCAGTAATGGAGGGAAAGGAGAGACCCAGTACTTC.

This chain links TRBV5-1 with TRBJ1-3; unclear D gene. This CDR3 comprises 16 residues. V gave up 0 bases and J gave up 0 bases, with 10 bases separating them. Germline CDR1 and CDR2: SGHRS and YFSETQ. The CDR3 sequence: CASSLGSGPSGNTIYF. The DNA of the CDR3 is TGCGCCAGCAGCTTGGGGAGTGGACCCTCTGGAAACACCATATATTTT.

The genes are TRBV5-4 and TRBJ2-5; D possibly uses TRBD1 or TRBD2 (5 bases each). V was trimmed by 4 bases and J by 5 bases, leaving 12 bases between them. This CDR3 spans 13 amino acids. The germline gives CDR1 SGHNT, CDR2 YYREEE (reference sequence). This CDR3 is CASSPGPGETQYF. The CDR3 nucleotides are TGTGCCAGCAGCCCGGGGCCGGGGGAGACCCAGTACTTC.

The table lists this clone with a count of one. The J gene is TRBJ1-2, the V gene TRBV6-5; D call uncertain. The V end was cut by 3 bases, the J end by 6 bases, with 14 bases between. The germline V gene has CDR1 MNHEY and CDR2 SVGAGI. CDR3 length: 14 amino acids. The CDR3 protein is CASSYSLNGNGYTF. The CDR3 nucleotides are TGTGCCAGCAGTTATAGTCTTAATGGGAATGGCTACACCTTC.

V gene TRBV10-3 combines with J gene TRBJ2-5; 9 nucleotides align to TRBD1. V gave up 6 bases and J gave up 4 bases; unmatched junction bases: 3. CDR3 size: 13 residues. Germline V gene sequence: CDR1 ENHRY, CDR2 SYGVKD. The CDR3 nucleotides read TGTGCCATCAGACAGGGGGCCCGAGAGACCCAGTACTTC. Protein product: CAIRQGARETQYF.

The chain combines TRBV7-2 with TRBJ2-7; 13 nucleotides align to TRBD2. There are 15 residues in the CDR3. The J segment lost 6 bases and the V segment lost 6 bases, leaving 8 bases of the junction unmatched. Germline V lookup: CDR1 SGHTA, CDR2 FQGNSA. This CDR3 is CASRVLAGGPGEQYF. The CDR3, as DNA: TGTGCCAGCAGGGTACTAGCGGGAGGGCCCGGCGAGCAGTACTTC.

The chain recombines TRBV5-1 with TRBJ2-2; 13 bases map to TRBD2. The CDR3 contains 16 residues. CDR1 and CDR2 (germline): SGHRS, YFSETQ. The V and J ends lost 9 bases and 2 bases, in that order; junction bases with no gene match: 7. The DNA for the CDR3 is TGCGCCACCTCCGGGACTAGCGGGGAAAACACCGGGGAGCTGTTTTTT. Protein product: CATSGTSGENTGELFF.

As for this clone: The identical CDR3 is also encoded by other nucleotide sequences in the sample. This chain joins TRBV7-9 and TRBJ2-7; D possibly corresponds to TRBD1 (6 bases). This CDR3 comprises 14 residues. Between the trimmed V and J ends, which lost 5 bases and 2 bases, there was a span of 13 bases. Germline V CDR1 and CDR2: SEHNR, FQNEAQ (reference sequence). CDR3 loop: CASSPDGGPYEQYF. CDR3 DNA sequence: TGTGCCAGCAGCCCGGATGGGGGCCCCTACGAGCAGTACTTC.